These 32 T cell receptor beta chains originate from one sample sequenced in a study. TCRdb re-derived calls from the RT-PCR reads in MiXCR, one entry per CDR3 protein. The sample includes 650,000 to 800,000 distinct CDR3 sequences, approximately 15% seen only once; the top ten take about 3.6%. Input material: memory CD4+ T cells from blood. Source of these receptors: a female donor in good health, serving as a healthy control.

This rearrangement joins TRBV20-1 to TRBJ2-7, with 9 bases lining up with TRBD2. The CDR3 is 16 amino acids. Trimming took 3 bases from V and 0 from J; bases not matched to a gene: 9. Per germline, CDR1 DFQATT and CDR2 SNEGSKA (reference sequence). The CDR3: CSASGSGRRSSYEQYF. CDR3 nucleotide sequence: TGCAGTGCTAGTGGTAGCGGGAGAAGGAGCTCCTACGAGCAGTACTTC.

This clonotype was recorded once. The CDR3 DNA follows: TGTGCCAGCAGCTTAGCGGAGTACACTGAAGCTTTCTTT. Protein: CASSLAEYTEAFF. The chain uses TRBV11-1 and TRBJ1-1; D uncertain. The CDR3 runs 13 residues. In germline, CDR1 is SGHAT, CDR2 FQDESV (reference sequence). V shed 0 bases and J shed 3 bases, with 5 bases lying between them.

This sequence joins TRBV20-1 and TRBJ1-3, with D maybe TRBD1 (6 bases). V was trimmed by 6 bases and J by 1 base, leaving 7 bases between them. Per the germline V gene, CDR1 is DFQATT and CDR2 is SNEGSKA (reference sequence). The CDR3 runs to 12 residues. The CDR3 sequence: CSATGSGNTIYF. CDR3 coding DNA: TGCAGTGCCACAGGGTCTGGAAACACCATATATTTT.

This clonotype occurred many times. The chain uses TRBV6-5 and TRBJ2-1; 8 bases map to TRBD2. Germline assignment: CDR1 MNHEY and CDR2 SVGAGI. V shed 10 bases and J 3 bases; nucleotides not matched to a gene: 11. The CDR3 has 15 residues. The CDR3 sequence: CATRREGLGYNEQFF. The CDR3 bases are TGTGCCACCCGAAGAGAGGGACTAGGCTACAATGAGCAGTTCTTC.

The chain employs TRBV28 and TRBJ2-7; 9 nucleotides agree with TRBD1. Trimming removed 4 bases from V and 4 bases from J; junction bases left unmatched: 5. From germline, CDR1 is MDHEN and CDR2 SYDVKM. This CDR3 has 14 residues. CDR3 in amino acids: CASSSGQGWYEQYF. The CDR3 bases are TGTGCCAGCAGTTCCGGACAGGGGTGGTACGAGCAGTACTTC. The whole variable domain, filled in from reference TRBV28 and TRBJ2-7, reads DVKVTQSSRYLVKRTGEKVFLECVQDMDHENMFWYRQDPGLGLRLIYFSYDVKMKEKGDIPEGYSVSREKKERFSLILESASTNQTSMYLCASSSGQGWYEQYFGPGTRLTVT.

This clonotype was observed a few times. The rearrangement joins TRBV6-1 to TRBJ2-3; TRBD2 agrees at 8 bases. Germline values: CDR1 MNHNS, CDR2 SASEGT. The J segment lost 5 bases and the V segment lost 8 bases, leaving 12 bases of the junction unmatched. The CDR3 contains 15 residues. Here the CDR3 DNA reads TGTGCCAGCTCACCAACCGGGGGGGCCATAGATACGCAGTATTTT. It codes for CASSPTGGAIDTQYF.

This clonotype was picked up a small number of times. The J gene is TRBJ1-2, the V gene TRBV7-9, with a possible D match to TRBD1 (6 bases). The CDR3 has 14 residues. CDR1 and CDR2 from the germline V gene are SEHNR and FQNEAQ (reference sequence). Trimming took 6 bases from V and 3 from J, leaving 14 bases between them. CDR3 DNA: TGTGCCAGCAGAGCAGAACAGGGCCACTATGGCTACACCTTC. It specifies CASRAEQGHYGYTF.

This clonotype was recorded many times. The chain couples TRBV20-1 to TRBJ2-5; D may be TRBD2 (5 bases). Germline assignment: CDR1 DFQATT and CDR2 SNEGSKA (reference sequence). The CDR3 loop spans 12 amino acids. Trimming shortened V by 3 bases and J by 2 bases, and 7 bases separated the two germline ends. CDR3 loop: CSARGAQETQYF. The CDR3 DNA is TGCAGTGCTAGGGGAGCTCAAGAGACCCAGTACTTC.

This clonotype appeared a few times. The chain recombines TRBV20-1 with TRBJ1-3; D gene uncertain. The CDR3 extends over 14 amino acids. Germline loops: CDR1 DFQATT, CDR2 SNEGSKA (reference sequence). Trimming removed 5 bases at V and 2 bases at J, with 13 bases between. CDR3 in DNA: TGCAGTGCTTCCGACGAGGGCGCTGGAAACACCATATATTTT. Its translation: CSASDEGAGNTIYF.

This clonotype occurred a few times. The gene calls are TRBV16 and TRBJ1-1; TRBD1 agrees at 7 bases. The length of the CDR3 is 15 residues. CDR1 KGHSY and CDR2 FQNENV come from the germline V gene. Losses at the gene ends were 3 bases for V and 2 bases for J; bases not matched to a gene: 6. This CDR3 reads CASSHAGQQNTEAFF. DNA for the CDR3: TGTGCCAGCAGCCACGCGGGACAGCAAAACACTGAAGCTTTCTTT.

In its sample, this clonotype was seen many times. The V call is TRBV7-9, the J call TRBJ2-4, with TRBD1 matching over 8 bases. CDR3 size: 14 residues. V gave up 4 bases and J gave up 6 bases; unmatched junction bases: 5. Per the germline V gene, CDR1 is SEHNR and CDR2 is FQNEAQ (reference sequence). The CDR3 sequence is CASSYGQGGNIQYF. Written as DNA, the CDR3 is TGTGCCAGCAGCTATGGACAGGGAGGAAACATTCAGTACTTC. Based on the CDR3 plus reference TRBV7-9 and TRBJ2-4, the full variable domain is DTGVSQNPRHKITKRGQNVTFRCDPISEHNRLYWYRQTLGQGPEFLTYFQNEAQLEKSRLLSDRFSAERPKGSFSTLEIQRTEQGDSAMYLCASSYGQGGNIQYFGAGTRLSVL.

This clonotype was found many times. The chain has TRBV27 and TRBJ2-5; D is undetermined. Looked up from germline, CDR1 is MNHEY and CDR2 is SMNVEV (reference sequence). This CDR3 spans 13 amino acids. V was shortened by 5 bases and J by 1 base, with 8 bases between the two germline ends. This CDR3 reads CASSHPFQETQYF. The CDR3 DNA follows: TGTGCCAGCAGTCACCCTTTCCAAGAGACCCAGTACTTC.

This chain uses TRBV6-5 with TRBJ1-1, with D possibly TRBD1 on 6 matching bases. The CDR3 covers 14 residues. Germline V gene sequence: CDR1 MNHEY, CDR2 SVGAGI. V lost 5 bases to trimming and J lost 1 base, with 11 bases between them. The CDR3 DNA sequence: TGTGCCAGCAGTGCCGGGACAAGGAACACTGAAGCTTTCTTT. This gives the protein CASSAGTRNTEAFF.

The V gene is TRBV7-2, the J gene TRBJ2-1; TRBD2 might be the D (5 bases). In germline, CDR1 is SGHTA, CDR2 FQGNSA. V was shortened by 6 bases and J by 7 bases, with 13 bases between the two germline ends. CDR3 size: 13 residues. The CDR3 protein is CASRTFRGNEQFF. The CDR3 DNA reads TGTGCCAGCAGGACCTTTCGGGGTAATGAGCAGTTCTTC.

This clonotype came up a few times. The V gene is TRBV5-1, the J gene TRBJ2-2; the D gene could be TRBD1 or TRBD2 (5 bases each). The germline V gene has CDR1 SGHRS and CDR2 YFSETQ. The CDR3 consists of 15 residues. Trimming took off 4 bases at V and 5 bases at J, with 15 bases between the two ends. The CDR3 sequence is CASSQGVGGTGELFF. In DNA, the CDR3 is TGCGCCAGCAGCCAGGGTGTAGGCGGGACCGGGGAGCTGTTTTTT.

This clonotype was seen ten or more times. The chain recombines TRBV7-2 with TRBJ2-5; 8 nucleotides agree with TRBD1. Unmatched junction bases numbered 10, after V lost 6 bases and J lost 4 bases. From germline, CDR1 is SGHTA and CDR2 FQGNSA. CDR3 length: 15 residues. The chain's CDR3 is CASSLSSGTGETQYF. The CDR3 region has the DNA TGTGCCAGCAGTTTATCCTCGGGGACAGGAGAGACCCAGTACTTC.

The chain has TRBV20-1 and TRBJ2-3; TRBD2 matches at 8 bases. V was clipped by 5 bases and J by 3 bases; unmatched bases: 4. Germline V lookup: CDR1 DFQATT, CDR2 SNEGSKA (reference sequence). There are 13 residues in the CDR3. The CDR3 loop reads CSAPASGTDTQYF. CDR3 nucleotides: TGCAGTGCTCCGGCTAGCGGGACAGATACGCAGTATTTT.

This clonotype came up many times. The gene calls are TRBV20-1 and TRBJ2-7; D remains ambiguous. Germline CDR1 DFQATT, CDR2 SNEGSKA (reference sequence). The CDR3 has 14 residues. CDR3 loop: CSPGGWQVPYEQYF. In nucleotides, the CDR3 is TGCAGCCCAGGTGGTTGGCAGGTTCCTTACGAGCAGTACTTC.

This clonotype was picked up a small number of times. The chain recombines TRBV9 with TRBJ1-3; TRBD1 aligns across 8 bases. Per germline, CDR1 SGDLS and CDR2 YYNGEE. Trimming took 4 bases from V and 5 from J; bases not matched to a gene: 5. The CDR3 is 14 amino acids. CDR3 coding DNA: TGTGCCAGCAGCCTGACAGGGGAAAGAAACACCATATATTTT. Its protein product is CASSLTGERNTIYF.

The V call is TRBV4-3, the J call TRBJ2-2; 7 nucleotides agree with TRBD1. Trimming cost V 2 bases and J 3 bases; bases outside gene matches: 9. Germline V gene data show CDR1 as LGHNA and CDR2 as YSLEER. The CDR3 spans 17 residues. CDR3 DNA: TGCGCCAGCAGCCAAAAACCCCACAGGGGAGACACCGGGGAGCTGTTTTTT. Its translation: CASSQKPHRGDTGELFF.

This clonotype was counted between two and nine times. The chain recombines TRBV19 with TRBJ2-3, with D unresolved. The CDR3 loop spans 14 amino acids. V lost 1 base and J lost 4, with 9 bases in between. CDR1 and CDR2 from the germline V gene are LNHDA and SQIVND (reference sequence). For the CDR3, the DNA is TGTGCCAGTAGTATAGCAGCAGTTGCAGATACGCAGTATTTT. Translation: CASSIAAVADTQYF. The variable domain in full, completed from reference TRBV19 and TRBJ2-3, reads DGGITQSPKYLFRKEGQNVTLSCEQNLNHDAMYWYRQDPGQGLRLIYYSQIVNDFQKGDIAEGYSVSREKKESFPLTVTSAQKNPTAFYLCASSIAAVADTQYFGPGTRLTVL.

Many counts were recorded for this clonotype. The chain links TRBV5-5 to TRBJ1-1; D is unresolved. Germline CDR1 is SGHKS and CDR2 is YYEKEE (reference sequence). Trimming shortened V by 1 base and J by 7 bases, and 8 bases separated the two germline ends. CDR3 length: 12 amino acids. In nucleotides, the CDR3 is TGTGCCAGCAGCTTGAACGGATATGAAGCTTTCTTT. Translation gives CASSLNGYEAFF.

CDR3 amino acids: CASASGTKNTGELFF. CDR3 nucleotides: TGTGCCAGCGCCTCCGGGACTAAAAACACCGGGGAGCTGTTTTTT. The V gene is TRBV27, the J gene TRBJ2-2; 7 bases fit TRBD2. The germline gives CDR1 MNHEY, CDR2 SMNVEV (reference sequence). This CDR3 comprises 15 residues. Losses at the gene ends were 8 bases for V and 2 bases for J; bases not matched to a gene: 8.

This CDR3 reads CASSLRGVNYNEQFF. The CDR3 DNA is TGTGCCAGCAGCCTCAGGGGGGTGAACTACAATGAGCAGTTCTTC. The genes are TRBV7-3 and TRBJ2-1, with D tentatively TRBD1 (7 bases). The V end was cut by 5 bases, the J end by 3 bases, with 14 bases between. CDR3 length: 15 amino acids. Germline V lookup: CDR1 SGHTA, CDR2 FQGTGA.

The V and J genes are TRBV12-3 or TRBV12-4 and TRBJ1-2, with 8 bases fitting TRBD1. This CDR3 comprises 14 residues. The V and J ends lost 3 bases and 4 bases, in that order; junction bases with no gene match: 4. CDR3 nucleotides: TGTGCCAGCAGTTTCAGGGGGCAGGGCTATGGCTACACCTTC. Residues: CASSFRGQGYGYTF.

V and J are TRBV9 and TRBJ2-2; the D gene is possibly TRBD2 (6 bases). The CDR3 has 15 residues. Germline V gene lookup returns CDR1 SGDLS and CDR2 YYNGEE. V was pared by 4 bases and J by 1 base, with 11 bases between. The CDR3 region has the DNA TGTGCCAGCAGCCCGAGCGGGCAGAACACCGGGGAGCTGTTTTTT. Protein sequence: CASSPSGQNTGELFF. Full variable domain (outside the CDR3, taken from reference TRBV9 and TRBJ2-2): DSGVTQTPKHLITATGQRVTLRCSPRSGDLSVYWYQQSLDQGLQFLIQYYNGEERAKGNILERFSAQQFPDLHSELNLSSLELGDSALYFCASSPSGQNTGELFFGEGSRLTVL.

The chain is built from TRBV10-3 and TRBJ2-2; 11 positions match TRBD2. Germline lookup yields CDR1 ENHRY and CDR2 SYGVKD. The CDR3 is made up of 15 amino acids. V was pared by 10 bases and J by 6 bases, with 10 bases of the junction left unmatched. The CDR3 DNA reads TGTGCCACCAGGTCACTAGCGGGGGCTGCCGGGGAGCTGTTTTTT. This encodes CATRSLAGAAGELFF.

The V gene is TRBV12-3 or TRBV12-4, the J gene TRBJ2-4, with D tentatively TRBD1 (7 bases). This CDR3 spans 16 amino acids. V lost 0 bases and J lost 6, with 15 bases in between. Here the CDR3 DNA reads TGTGCCAGCAGTTTAGCCCAGGGGGAGGAGGTAAACATTCAGTACTTC. Amino acid sequence: CASSLAQGEEVNIQYF.

This clonotype was found a few times. The chain carries TRBV9 and TRBJ2-1; D is undetermined. Trimming took 1 base from V and 10 from J, leaving 12 bases between them. CDR1 is SGDLS, CDR2 YYNGEE, per germline. This CDR3 region has 13 residues. CDR3 residues: CASSVNLGTEQFF. DNA of the CDR3: TGTGCCAGCAGCGTAAACCTGGGAACCGAGCAGTTCTTC.

The chain links TRBV7-6 to TRBJ1-1; possible D gene TRBD1, 5 bases. Trimming left V 8 bases short and J 2 bases short, with 15 bases between. The CDR3 length is 14 residues. Germline CDR1 SGHVS, CDR2 FNYEAQ. CDR3 DNA: TGTGCCAGCTTAGGCCCCGACAGAAACACTGAAGCTTTCTTT. It codes for CASLGPDRNTEAFF.

As to this clonotype: This may stem from a read error, because a much larger clone lies one nucleotide away. V is TRBV20-1 and J is TRBJ1-6, with D unclear. Germline V CDR1 and CDR2: DFQATT, SNEGSKA (reference sequence). The CDR3 consists of 15 residues. V lost 0 bases and J 11 bases, leaving 17 bases between the germline ends. DNA for the CDR3: TGCAGTGCTAGAGAAGTCATAGGGAAAGGTACACCCCTCCACTTT. As protein: CSAREVIGKGTPLHF.

This clonotype was counted only a few times. The gene calls are TRBV3-1 and TRBJ2-5, with D possibly being TRBD1 (6 bases). The CDR3 is made up of 13 amino acids. V lost 3 bases to trimming and J lost 2 bases, with 7 bases between them. In germline, CDR1 is LGHDT, CDR2 YNNKEL (reference sequence). Here the CDR3 reads CASSHGTQETQYF. In DNA, the CDR3 is TGTGCCAGCAGCCACGGGACACAAGAGACCCAGTACTTC.